This entry lists 29 T cell receptor beta chains sequenced from one sample in a study of radiation and T cells in renal cell carcinoma. Time point: blood 4 weeks post-SBRT, at nephrectomy. As for treatment: 15 Gy SBRT to primary tumor, nephrectomy 4 weeks later. The repertoire was sequenced with immunoSEQ multiplex PCR; TCRdb's copy has only in-frame clones and lacks some. The repertoire includes about 78,000 clones, 70% to 90% of them detected once, and roughly 6% sits in the top ten. The source material was blood, sampled from a patient whose treatment included radiotherapy and nephrectomy. All receptors come from a woman aged 70-85 years with renal cell carcinoma.

This chain connects TRBV11-2 to TRBJ2-7; 11 bases agree with TRBD2. Germline CDR1 SGHAT, CDR2 FQNNGV. Trimming at V came to 4 bases and at J to 4 bases, leaving 9 bases not matched to a gene. The CDR3 length is 16 residues. CDR3 loop: CASSSRTRTSGYEQYF. CDR3 nucleotides: TGTGCCAGCAGCTCACGAACTAGGACTAGCGGGTACGAGCAGTACTTC.

The rearrangement uses TRBV7-2 and TRBJ1-2; D is ambiguous. Germline CDR1 is SGHTA and CDR2 is FQGNSA. The CDR3 loop spans 13 amino acids. Trimming cost V 4 bases and J 8 bases, with 14 bases left between them. CDR3 coding DNA: TGTGCCAGCAGCTCCACCGCGACGGGGGGCTACACCTTC. Translating gives CASSSTATGGYTF.

The chain is built from TRBV19 and TRBJ1-2, with TRBD1 matching over 8 bases. With 3 bases clipped from V and 1 base from J, the junction kept 7 bases outside the gene matches. The CDR3 totals 16 residues. CDR1 is LNHDA, CDR2 SQIVND, per germline (reference sequence). CDR3: CASSMPRTGNNYGYTF. CDR3 in DNA: TGTGCCAGTAGTATGCCCCGGACAGGGAATAACTATGGCTACACCTTC.

The chain joins TRBV29-1 to TRBJ2-5; no firm D call. The CDR3 is made up of 13 amino acids. Trimming pared 3 bases from V and 4 bases from J, leaving 12 bases between. Germline V gene data show CDR1 as SQVTM and CDR2 as ANQGSEA. This CDR3 reads CSVDTVVGETQYF. The CDR3 DNA reads as TGCAGCGTTGACACGGTAGTGGGAGAGACCCAGTACTTC. Together with reference TRBV29-1 and TRBJ2-5, the CDR3 gives the full variable domain: SAVISQKPSRDICQRGTSLTIQCQVDSQVTMMFWYRQQPGQSLTLIATANQGSEATYESGFVIDKFPISRPNLTFSTLTVSNMSPEDSSIYLCSVDTVVGETQYFGPGTRLLVL.

The chain combines TRBV6-6 with TRBJ2-7; the D is unclear. The V gene's germline CDR1 is MNHNY and CDR2 SVGAGI (reference sequence). This CDR3 comprises 15 residues. Trimming removed 6 bases from V and 0 bases from J, with 15 bases in between. The CDR3 here is CASSPSLMVSYEQYF. Here the CDR3 DNA reads TGTGCCAGCAGCCCATCTCTGATGGTCTCCTACGAGCAGTACTTC.

The chain couples TRBV21-1 to TRBJ1-1. TRBV21-1 is a listed pseudogene. The CDR3 extends over 15 amino acids. The CDR3 here is CASSKEERGNTEAFF. CDR3 nucleotide sequence: TGTGCCAGCAGCAAAGAAGAGAGGGGGAACACTGAAGCTTTCTTT.

J is TRBJ1-2 and V is TRBV4-2; D perhaps matches TRBD1 (5 bases). Germline V gene data show CDR1 as LGHNA and CDR2 as YNFKEQ. The CDR3 extends over 13 amino acids. The V gene lost 1 base and the J gene lost 5 bases, with 8 bases spanning the gap. The CDR3 sequence is CASSQGQGYGYTF. The CDR3 bases are TGTGCCAGCAGCCAAGGCCAGGGATATGGCTACACCTTC.

The J gene is TRBJ1-5, the V gene TRBV2; TRBD1 is a possible D gene (6 bases). The length of the CDR3 is 15 residues. Trimming shortened V by 5 bases and J by 1 base, and 12 bases separated the two germline ends. CDR1 SNHLY and CDR2 FYNNEI come from the germline V gene. DNA of the CDR3: TGTGCCAGCAGTCCACAGGGTTCGAGCAATCAGCCCCAGCATTTT. It yields the protein CASSPQGSSNQPQHF. The complete variable domain, with remaining parts taken from reference TRBV2 and TRBJ1-5, reads EPEVTQTPSHQVTQMGQEVILRCVPISNHLYFYWYRQILGQKVEFLVSFYNNEISEKSEIFDDQFSVERPDGSNFTLKIRSTKLEDSAMYFCASSPQGSSNQPQHFGDGTRLSIL.

This chain joins TRBV4-1 and TRBJ2-3; 12 bases are a match to TRBD2. The CDR3 is made up of 18 amino acids. Germline CDR1 reads MGHRA; CDR2 reads YSYEKL. The junction had 4 bases not matched to a gene; V was cut back by 0 bases and J by 0 bases. For the CDR3, the DNA is TGCGCCAGCAGCCAAGAACTAGCGGGGGGTTCTAGCACAGATACGCAGTATTTT. Protein: CASSQELAGGSSTDTQYF.

J is TRBJ2-3 and V is TRBV5-1; D is possibly TRBD2 (5 bases). Between the trimmed V and J ends, which lost 0 bases and 2 bases, there was a span of 7 bases. The CDR3 loop spans 14 amino acids. Germline CDR1 SGHRS, CDR2 YFSETQ. In DNA, the CDR3 is TGCGCCAGCAGCTTGGAGCGGAACACAGATACGCAGTATTTT. This translates into CASSLERNTDTQYF. The full variable domain, completed using reference TRBV5-1 and TRBJ2-3, is KAGVTQTPRYLIKTRGQQVTLSCSPISGHRSVSWYQQTPGQGLQFLFEYFSETQRNKGNFPGRFSGRQFSNSRSEMNVSTLELGDSALYLCASSLERNTDTQYFGPGTRLTVL.

V and J are TRBV11-2 and TRBJ2-3; perhaps TRBD2 as D (5 bases). V shed 1 base and J shed 0 bases, with 11 bases lying between them. Germline loops: CDR1 SGHAT, CDR2 FQNNGV. The CDR3 runs to 16 residues. CDR3 amino acids: CASSLVKGESTDTQYF. For the CDR3, the DNA is TGTGCCAGCAGCTTAGTGAAGGGAGAAAGCACAGATACGCAGTATTTT.

The chain has TRBV2 and TRBJ1-1; D is perhaps TRBD1 (6 bases). CDR3 length: 13 amino acids. Germline CDR1 reads SNHLY; CDR2 reads FYNNEI. Deletions cut 6 bases from V and 3 bases from J, with 11 bases between. The CDR3 loop reads CASSREGDTEAFF. CDR3 nucleotides: TGTGCCAGCAGCCGGGAGGGGGACACTGAAGCTTTCTTT.

This clone was observed once. Germline and junction disagree at one end, which may indicate a read error. J is TRBJ2-2 and V is TRBV7-7; 7 bases line up with TRBD1. CDR3 length: 14 amino acids. From germline, CDR1 is SSHAT and CDR2 FNYEAQ (reference sequence). CDR3 sequence: CASSLSGGKGELFF. The CDR3 nucleotides are TGTGCTAGCAGCTTATCAGGGGGAAAAGGGGAGCTGTTTTTT.

The genes are TRBV7-9 and TRBJ1-1; D is possibly TRBD1 (6 bases). The length of the CDR3 is 13 residues. Looked up from germline, CDR1 is SEHNR and CDR2 is FQNEAQ (reference sequence). V was trimmed by 6 bases and J by 3 bases, leaving 11 bases between them. CDR3 in DNA: TGTGCCAGCAGTCCACAGGGAGACACTGAAGCTTTCTTT. Protein sequence: CASSPQGDTEAFF. Variable domain in full (rest from reference TRBV7-9 and TRBJ1-1): DTGVSQNPRHKITKRGQNVTFRCDPISEHNRLYWYRQTLGQGPEFLTYFQNEAQLEKSRLLSDRFSAERPKGSFSTLEIQRTEQGDSAMYLCASSPQGDTEAFFGQGTRLTVV.

CDR3: CASSVGDRGRAFF. Here the CDR3 DNA reads TGTGCCAGCAGCGTAGGGGACAGGGGGAGAGCTTTCTTT. V usage is TRBV9 and J usage is TRBJ1-1; 11 nucleotides agree with TRBD1. The length of the CDR3 is 13 residues. The V gene's germline CDR1 is SGDLS and CDR2 YYNGEE. J was trimmed by 10 bases and V by 0 bases; bases with no gene match: 2.

This clone was recorded once. V is TRBV2 and J is TRBJ2-6; D perhaps matches TRBD1 (5 bases). V was clipped by 6 bases and J by 0 bases, with 18 bases between them. The CDR3 loop spans 18 amino acids. CDR1 is SNHLY, CDR2 FYNNEI, per germline. The CDR3 DNA sequence: TGTGCCAGCAGGAAAACCTGGACACCAAGCTCTGGGGCCAACGTCCTGACTTTC. It encodes CASRKTWTPSSGANVLTF.

The chain has TRBV29-1 and TRBJ1-2; D possibly corresponds to TRBD1 (6 bases). V was clipped by 7 bases and J by 6 bases, with 15 bases between them. This CDR3 is 12 amino acids long. Germline CDR1 is SQVTM and CDR2 is ANQGSEA. The CDR3: CSDTRGPNGYTF. The CDR3, as DNA: TGCAGCGACACGCGGGGGCCCAATGGCTACACCTTC.

This rearrangement joins TRBV29-1 to TRBJ1-4; D ambiguous. The V gene's germline CDR1 is SQVTM and CDR2 ANQGSEA. V dropped 8 bases and J dropped 5 bases, with 15 bases sitting between them. The length of the CDR3 is 13 residues. The CDR3 loop is CSLRFPGNEKLFF. In nucleotides, the CDR3 is TGCAGCCTCCGTTTTCCCGGCAATGAAAAACTGTTTTTT.

J is TRBJ2-7 and V is TRBV7-8; possibly TRBD1 for D (6 bases). In germline, CDR1 is SGHVS, CDR2 FQNEAQ. V lost 3 bases and J 5 bases, leaving 14 bases between the germline ends. The CDR3 covers 14 residues. DNA of the CDR3: TGTGCCAGCAGCTTTACGGGCAGGGGAGACGAGCAGTACTTC. It codes for CASSFTGRGDEQYF.

The J gene is TRBJ1-2, the V gene TRBV19; 8 positions match TRBD1. This CDR3 spans 13 amino acids. The J segment lost 4 bases and the V segment lost 5 bases, leaving 3 bases of the junction unmatched. CDR1 and CDR2 (germline): LNHDA, SQIVND (reference sequence). CDR3 sequence (DNA): TGTGCCAGTAGTCCAACAGGGGGCTATGGCTACACCTTC. Protein product: CASSPTGGYGYTF.

The chain has TRBV6-4 and TRBJ2-5; TRBD2 aligns across 9 bases. This CDR3 region has 16 residues. V lost 2 bases and J lost 5; bases outside the gene matches: 9. Germline V gene data show CDR1 as MRHNA and CDR2 as SNTAGT. The CDR3 spells CASSDGERGAGETQYF. CDR3 sequence (DNA): TGTGCCAGCAGTGACGGGGAGCGGGGGGCCGGCGAGACCCAGTACTTC.

This clone appeared a single time. V gene TRBV6-1 combines with J gene TRBJ2-3; 12 bases are shared with TRBD1. The CDR3 sequence is 13 residues long. Germline V gene sequence: CDR1 MNHNS, CDR2 SASEGT. In nucleotides, the CDR3 is TGTGCTGGGGGGGGACAGGGGGCATATACGCAGTATTTT. Translating gives CAGGGQGAYTQYF.

The rearrangement links TRBV5-1 to TRBJ1-1; a possible D gene is TRBD1 (6 bases). Per the germline V gene, CDR1 is SGHRS and CDR2 is YFSETQ. V was shortened by 4 bases and J by 1 base, with 8 bases between the two germline ends. The CDR3 covers 13 residues. CDR3 nucleotides: TGCGCCAGCAGCCAACAGGGGAACACTGAAGCTTTCTTT. This sequence encodes CASSQQGNTEAFF.

This sequence joins TRBV6-1 and TRBJ2-1; 7 bases line up with TRBD1. V gave up 7 bases and J gave up 3 bases; unmatched junction bases: 9. The CDR3 has 15 amino acids. CDR1 is MNHNS and CDR2 is SASEGT in the germline V gene. The CDR3 sequence: CASILQGTIYNEQFF. For the CDR3, the DNA is TGTGCCAGCATTTTACAGGGGACAATCTACAATGAGCAGTTCTTC.

This chain joins TRBV11-2 and TRBJ2-1, with 10 bases aligning to TRBD1. Germline V lookup: CDR1 SGHAT, CDR2 FQNNGV. Germline trimming cut 5 bases from V and 6 bases from J; bases unmatched to any gene: 4. The CDR3 has 14 residues. Here the CDR3 reads CASSQDRGGNEQFF. The CDR3 DNA follows: TGTGCCAGCAGCCAGGACAGGGGGGGCAATGAGCAGTTCTTC.

The count of this clone is one. The chain carries TRBV11-3 and TRBJ1-1; the D gene is possibly TRBD1 (5 bases). In germline, CDR1 is SGHNT, CDR2 YENEEA. There are 15 residues in the CDR3. Between the trimmed V and J ends, which lost 5 bases and 0 bases, there was a span of 13 bases. In DNA, the CDR3 is TGTGCCAGCAGCCCGGGACGGATAATGAACACTGAAGCTTTCTTT. It translates to CASSPGRIMNTEAFF. The entire variable domain, with the rest obtained from reference TRBV11-3 and TRBJ1-1, is as follows: EAGVVQSPRYKIIEKKQPVAFWCNPISGHNTLYWYLQNLGQGPELLIRYENEEAVDDSQLPKDRFSAERLKGVDSTLKIQPAELGDSAVYLCASSPGRIMNTEAFFGQGTRLTVV.

The rearrangement uses TRBV4-2 and TRBJ1-3, with D possibly TRBD1 on 5 matching bases. CDR1 and CDR2 from the germline V gene are LGHNA and YNFKEQ. This CDR3 contains 17 residues. Trimming pared 3 bases from V and 0 bases from J, leaving 15 bases between. The CDR3 nucleotides are TGTGCCAGCAGCCAGGGACTCGGGGTCCGCTCTGGAAACACCATATATTTT. Translated: CASSQGLGVRSGNTIYF.

The chain joins TRBV5-6 to TRBJ2-2; D is ambiguous. This CDR3 contains 15 residues. V gave up 1 base and J gave up 3 bases, with 10 bases separating them. Germline-derived CDR1 and CDR2 are SGHDT and YYEEEE. The DNA for the CDR3 is TGTGCCAGCAGCTTGTTGGGATCCGACACCGGGGAGCTGTTTTTT. Translation gives CASSLLGSDTGELFF.

The genes are TRBV5-1 and TRBJ2-1, with TRBD1 as a possible D gene (6 bases). Deletions cut 2 bases from V and 3 bases from J, with 12 bases between. CDR3 length equals 15 residues. In germline, CDR1 is SGHRS, CDR2 YFSETQ. CDR3 nucleotides: TGCGCCAGCAGCTTAACCAGGGGATTCTACAATGAGCAGTTCTTC. Its translation: CASSLTRGFYNEQFF.